This TCR beta chain comes out of a study of T cells in tumors after PD-1 blockade. Overall study: Daily vismodegib 150 mg continued in a subset of anti-PD-1-treated patients.

In its sample, this clone is medium-sized. The antigen is not known. Other DNA sequences of this sample code for an identical CDR3. The repertoire was sequenced with immunoSEQ multiplex PCR; TCRdb's copy has only in-frame clones and lacks some. The sample lists 34,000 or so clones; about three quarters were seen once. Study outcomes and limitations: Blood contained roughly 43% of the tumor's TCR clonotypes.

Tumor or blood genomic DNA was sequenced, with inputs of about 550 ng to 6,004 ng. This CDR3 has 14 amino acids. V lost 2 bases to trimming and J lost 4 bases, with 11 bases between them. Germline V gene data show CDR1 as MNHEY and CDR2 as SVGEGT. The receptor was derived from a human donor with basal cell carcinoma. The chain joins TRBV6-2 or TRBV6-3 to TRBJ1-1, with D tentatively TRBD1 (6 bases). The sequenced sample was PBMCs, obtained after anti-PD-1 treatment. As DNA, the CDR3 is TGTGCCAGCAGTTACGCCAGGGGAGTCACTGAAGCTTTCTTT. Translated, it gives CASSYARGVTEAFF.